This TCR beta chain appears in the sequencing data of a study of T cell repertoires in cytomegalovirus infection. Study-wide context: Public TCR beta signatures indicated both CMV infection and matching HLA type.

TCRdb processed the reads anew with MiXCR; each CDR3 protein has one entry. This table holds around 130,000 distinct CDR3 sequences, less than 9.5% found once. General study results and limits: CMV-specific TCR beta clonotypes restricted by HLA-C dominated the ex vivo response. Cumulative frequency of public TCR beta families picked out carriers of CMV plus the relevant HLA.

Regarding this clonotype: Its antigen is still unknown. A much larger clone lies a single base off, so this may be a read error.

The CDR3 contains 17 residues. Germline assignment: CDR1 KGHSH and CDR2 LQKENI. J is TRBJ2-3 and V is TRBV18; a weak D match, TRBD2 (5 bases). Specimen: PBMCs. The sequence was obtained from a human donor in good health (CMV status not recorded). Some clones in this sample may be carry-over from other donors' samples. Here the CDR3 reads CASAPPVVRAFTDTQYF. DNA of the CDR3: TGTGCCAGCGCACCTCCCGTAGTGAGGGCCTTCACAGATACGCAGTATTTT.